This TCR beta chain was captured by sequencing in a study of shared clonotypes between healthy human individuals. When replicate PCRs were run on sorted subsets, they used 200 to 250 ng DNA, 28,000 or so T cell genomes. Sequencing used immunoSEQ multiplex PCR; TCRdb keeps in-frame clones, though not all of them. The repertoire consists of a few hundred thousand clones, with about 95% occurring once and the leading ten covering roughly 0.1%. Naivety among CD8 cells was defined by CD45RO negativity and positive CCR7 selection, thereby excluding terminally differentiated effector memory CD45RA+ cells. The donors, healthy adults who were HIV-negative, had experienced no recent acute infections or vaccinations. Study-wide results and limits: Sequencing depth was expected to affect clonotype sharing among donors. The study drew on few donors, limiting represented genetic and exposure-history diversity.

Trimming pared 1 base from V and 9 bases from J, leaving 11 bases between. Germline V lookup: CDR1 SGHNT, CDR2 YYREEE (reference sequence). The CDR3 is 13 amino acids. Comment on this clone: Its antigen is not identified.

This sequence originates from a woman aged 25 to 45 in good health. V is TRBV5-4 and J is TRBJ2-1; no reliable D call. Sequencing used naive CD8+ T cells sorted from blood. The CDR3 here is CASSLSDKAEQFF. CDR3 bases: TGTGCCAGCAGCTTGTCAGATAAGGCTGAGCAGTTCTTC. Full variable domain (rest looked up from reference TRBV5-4 and TRBJ2-1): ETGVTQSPTHLIKTRGQQVTLRCSSQSGHNTVSWYQQALGQGPQFIFQYYREEENGRGNFPPRFSGLQFPNYSSELNVNALELDDSALYLCASSLSDKAEQFFGPGTRLTVL.